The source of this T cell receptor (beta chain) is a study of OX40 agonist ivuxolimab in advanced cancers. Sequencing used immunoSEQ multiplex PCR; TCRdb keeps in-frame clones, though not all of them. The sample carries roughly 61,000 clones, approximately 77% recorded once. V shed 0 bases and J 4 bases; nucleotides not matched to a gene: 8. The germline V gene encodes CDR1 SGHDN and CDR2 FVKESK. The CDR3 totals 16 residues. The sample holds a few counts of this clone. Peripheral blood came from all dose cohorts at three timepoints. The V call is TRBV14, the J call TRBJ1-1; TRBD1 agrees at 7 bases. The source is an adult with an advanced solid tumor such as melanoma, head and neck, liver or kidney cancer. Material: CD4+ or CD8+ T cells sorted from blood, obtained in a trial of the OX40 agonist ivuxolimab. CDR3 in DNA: TGTGCCAGCAGCCAAGATTTCCAGGGGGTCACCACTGAAGCTTTCTTT. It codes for CASSQDFQGVTTEAFF. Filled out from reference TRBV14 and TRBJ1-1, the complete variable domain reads EAGVTQFPSHSVIEKGQTVTLRCDPISGHDNLYWYRRVMGKEIKFLLHFVKESKQDESGMPNNRFLAERTGGTYSTLKVQPAELEDSGVYFCASSQDFQGVTTEAFFGQGTRLTVV.